The 11 T cell receptor beta chains below come from one sample, sequenced in a study of blood T cells in healthy people across ages. It was with a sample-barcoded 5' primer and a J-beta primer mix that a second PCR of about 6 to 11 cycles was run. In TCRdb, the 5' RACE reads were re-called with MiXCR into one record per CDR3 protein. The sample yields 800,000 or so distinct CDR3 sequences, around two thirds seen once. Sample: blood. Receptor source: a man between 25 and 39 years old in good health.

This clonotype was counted a few times. This chain joins TRBV7-2 and TRBJ2-5, with D possibly TRBD2 on 5 matching bases. The CDR3 runs 13 residues. V was pared by 4 bases and J by 3 bases, with 9 bases between. Germline CDR1 and CDR2: SGHTA and FQGNSA. CDR3 sequence reads: CASSSWTEETQYF. The CDR3 DNA is TGTGCCAGCAGCTCCTGGACTGAAGAGACCCAGTACTTC. Looking up the rest from reference TRBV7-2 and TRBJ2-5 gives the full variable domain: GAGVSQSPSNKVTEKGKDVELRCDPISGHTALYWYRQSLGQGLEFLIYFQGNSAPDKSGLPSDRFSAERTGGSVSTLTIQRTQQEDSAVYLCASSSWTEETQYFGPGTRLLVL.

This clonotype was found a few times. The gene calls are TRBV12-3 or TRBV12-4 and TRBJ2-4; 7 bases fit TRBD1. The CDR3 spans 15 residues. The V gene end was trimmed by 5 bases and the J gene end by 1 base; junction bases not matched to a gene: 5. DNA for the CDR3: TGTGCCAGCAGTGTCAGGGGGAAGGCCAAAAACATTCAGTACTTC. Protein sequence: CASSVRGKAKNIQYF.

This chain links TRBV20-1 with TRBJ2-3, with D perhaps matching TRBD1 or TRBD2 (5 bases each). V dropped 5 bases and J dropped 4 bases, with 16 bases sitting between them. This CDR3 has 14 residues. Germline V gene lookup returns CDR1 DFQATT and CDR2 SNEGSKA (reference sequence). The CDR3 DNA sequence: TGCAGTGCTGAGATGGGGGTCCGGGCAGATACGCAGTATTTT. It is translated as CSAEMGVRADTQYF.

J is TRBJ1-1 and V is TRBV7-2; D is undetermined. The V end lost 5 bases, the J end lost 1 base, and 8 bases lay between the germline ends. The CDR3 length is 13 residues. Germline CDR1 SGHTA, CDR2 FQGNSA. The CDR3 DNA follows: TGTGCCAGCAGCCCGCTTAGGAACACTGAAGCTTTCTTT. The encoded protein is CASSPLRNTEAFF.

This clonotype has only a few counts. The chain employs TRBV5-1 and TRBJ2-7, with D unresolved. Germline V lookup: CDR1 SGHRS, CDR2 YFSETQ. Trimming took 0 bases from V and 0 from J, leaving 10 bases between them. The CDR3 extends over 15 amino acids. The CDR3 DNA reads TGCGCCAGCAGCTTGGGACTGAGTTCCTCCTACGAGCAGTACTTC. It specifies CASSLGLSSSYEQYF.

This chain connects TRBV3-1 to TRBJ1-6, with 8 bases fitting TRBD1. The CDR3 loop spans 14 amino acids. Germline V gene data show CDR1 as LGHDT and CDR2 as YNNKEL (reference sequence). V was clipped by 4 bases and J by 10 bases; unmatched bases: 6. The CDR3 loop is CASSRDRGRSPLHF. The DNA for the CDR3 is TGTGCCAGCAGCCGAGACAGGGGCCGGTCACCCCTCCACTTT.

V is TRBV3-1 and J is TRBJ2-1; D remains ambiguous. Trimming took 3 bases from V and 8 from J, leaving 11 bases between them. Germline values: CDR1 LGHDT, CDR2 YNNKEL (reference sequence). CDR3 size: 13 residues. This chain's CDR3 is CASSQTRADEQFF. CDR3 sequence (DNA): TGTGCCAGCAGCCAGACACGGGCCGATGAGCAGTTCTTC.

The chain employs TRBV12-3 or TRBV12-4 and TRBJ2-1; D unresolved. The CDR3 sequence is 14 residues long. The V and J ends lost 2 bases and 2 bases respectively, with 7 bases between them. The CDR3 spells CASSLLRTYNEQFF. For the CDR3, the DNA is TGTGCCAGCAGTTTACTCCGAACCTACAATGAGCAGTTCTTC.

The chain couples TRBV11-2 to TRBJ1-1, with unresolved D. V was clipped by 6 bases and J by 1 base, with 18 bases between them. This CDR3 region has 16 residues. CDR1 and CDR2 from the germline V gene are SGHAT and FQNNGV. In DNA, the CDR3 is TGTGCCAGCAGTTACAATCGGGAGGTGACGAACACTGAAGCTTTCTTT. Its protein product is CASSYNREVTNTEAFF.

This clonotype is a singleton in its sample. V usage is TRBV29-1 and J usage is TRBJ1-2; 8 positions match TRBD1. The germline V gene has CDR1 SQVTM and CDR2 ANQGSEA. This CDR3 region has 14 residues. V shed 6 bases, J shed 3 bases, and the junction held 9 bases outside the gene matches. The CDR3: CSVAKQGADYGYTF. In DNA, the CDR3 is TGCAGCGTCGCAAAGCAGGGGGCGGACTATGGCTACACCTTC.

The V and J genes are TRBV29-1 and TRBJ2-7; the match to TRBD1 covers 10 bases. Trimming took 6 bases from V and 2 from J; bases not matched to a gene: 7. In germline, CDR1 is SQVTM, CDR2 ANQGSEA. There are 14 residues in the CDR3. The CDR3 loop reads CSVARQGATYEQYF. The CDR3 DNA reads TGCAGCGTCGCTAGACAGGGGGCGACCTACGAGCAGTACTTC.